This T cell receptor (beta chain) is drawn from a study of T cell responses to AZD1222 COVID-19 vaccine (dated by TCRdb to about 2021). Notes on the research overall: Because spike-specific TCR depth and breadth did not differ between the two schedules, AZD1222 recipients who got a second dose at roughly 4 weeks were pooled with those who got a second dose at roughly 12 weeks. TCR sequencing was performed for about 250 trial participants, of whom roughly 200 were given two doses of AZD1222 and 26 were given two doses of MenACWY control vaccine. Trial participants were enrolled into age subgroups of 18-55, 56-69 and 70-plus years, which contained approximately 150, 28 and 58 TCR-sequenced participants, respectively.

A word on this clone: The antigen it recognizes is unknown. The sample holds no much larger clone one base away, and base qualities are not on file.

Beyond this particular receptor, the publication reports: Most participants were white British and females outnumbered males, and the authors suggested that clonal diversity may have been underestimated. Vaccine-associated CD4 TCRs spanned the whole spike protein, with dominant responses in regions 160-218 and 743-854. Only five or six AZD1222 recipients were SARS-CoV-2 seropositive at baseline, limiting conclusions about previously exposed vaccinees. A significant rise in spike-specific TCR breadth and depth was observed after two AZD1222 doses relative to day 0 and relative to MenACWY recipients. The 56-69-year group was small, and its depth increase did not reach significance, likely because of low power. Reportedly, close to half of the unique spike-specific TCRs recognized epitopes lying outside the regions that are mutated in the B.1.351 and B.1.1.7 variants. No day 14 peak-response samples were available, so repertoires were characterized only after the peak T cell response.

The CDR3 regions of human TCRbeta chains were subjected to immunosequencing. The authors' analysis ran thus. Repertoire TCRs were checked for matches against a reference library of SARS-CoV-2-specific TCRs that had been generated using the MIRA antigen-specificity platform. Breadth was defined as the fraction of unique TCRs that were SARS-CoV-2-associated. Depth was defined as the fraction of total T cells that were SARS-CoV-2-associated. Using the MIRA data, each spike-specific TCR was assigned both to the spike region to which the TCR was reactive and to a CD4 or CD8 class. Log10-transformed breadth and depth values were compared by one-way ANOVA with Sidak's multiple comparisons tests. TCRdb obtained this table from immuneACCESS and retained in-frame rearrangements with V and J assigned. These tables miss some clones; where compared with another copy, unresolved V genes account for less than half of the shortfall, and the remainder is unexplained. Clone size and the V and J calls come from that table; the DNA yielded D and trimming. In all, the sample holds around 170,000 clones, and just over 90% of those were seen once. 0.99% of the sample belongs to the ten largest clones.

V is trimmed back by 0 bases and J by 0 bases, and the junction contains 3 bases that no gene match accounts for. Reading from cysteine to phenylalanine, the CDR3 counts 16 amino acids. The sequence is cut down to CDR3 DNA, 48 bases in frame from base 1. In the germline V gene, CDR1 corresponds to SGHDT and CDR2 to YYEEEE. What this sample's time point label stands for: baseline before first vaccination. Vaccinee samples were obtained from the UK trials COV001 and COV002, which included a single-blind randomized controlled phase 2/3 trial of AZD1222 (ChAdOx1 nCoV-19) in healthy adults. Trial participant PBMC samples were collected at day 0 and day 28 after the second dose for TCRbeta chain sequencing.

The chain joins TRBV5-6 to TRBJ2-1, and 7 junctional nucleotides match TRBD1. This clonotype was obtained from an adult in good health. The sequencing here drew on peripheral blood, taken on day 0 of AZD1222 vaccination. The CDR3 in this case is CASSLANRGSYNEQFF. The bases are TGTGCCAGCAGCTTGGCCAACAGGGGCTCCTACAATGAGCAGTTCTTC. Beyond the CDR3, the reference TRBV5-6 and TRBJ2-1 genes provide the residues; the full variable domain reads: DAGVTQSPTHLIKTRGQQVTLRCSPKSGHDTVSWYQQALGQGPQFIFQYYEEEERQRGNFPDRFSGHQFPNYSSELNVNALLLGDSALYLCASSLANRGSYNEQFFGPGTRLTVL.